One and the same sample provided the 24 T cell receptor beta chains below, sequenced in a study of blood T cell repertoires in COVID-19. Assay: immunoSEQ multiplex PCR; the TCRdb copy retains only in-frame clones and omits some. The sample has 200,000 to 250,000 clones; 80% are singletons. Material: peripheral blood. Receptors were obtained from a human donor in a cohort sampled during active COVID-19.

This clone has a handful of counts. Sequence at one end of the junction differs from germline and may be a read error. The chain uses TRBV11-3 and TRBJ2-1; 7 bases fit TRBD1. CDR1 and CDR2 from the germline V gene are SGHNT and YENEEA. This CDR3 has 14 residues. In nucleotides, the CDR3 is TGTGCCAGCAGCCTAGACAGGGTTGTCAATGAGCAGTTCTTC. It translates to CASSLDRVVNEQFF.

The V and J genes are TRBV14 and TRBJ1-2; D not certain. Trimming took 4 bases from V and 5 from J, leaving 11 bases between them. CDR1 is SGHDN and CDR2 is FVKESK in the germline V gene. CDR3 length equals 13 residues. The CDR3 DNA is TGTGCCAGCAGCCCGTCTAGGACTTATGGCTACACCTTC. Its translation: CASSPSRTYGYTF.

This chain links TRBV27 with TRBJ1-6; no clear D. With 3 bases removed from V and 3 bases from J, the gap between germline ends came to 15 bases. The germline CDR1 and CDR2 sequences are MNHEY and SMNVEV (reference sequence). The CDR3 sequence is 17 residues long. CDR3 amino acids: CASSFSYPGRYNSPLHF. DNA of the CDR3: TGTGCCAGCAGTTTTTCGTACCCAGGCCGCTATAATTCACCCCTCCACTTT.

This clone was detected only a few times. The J gene is TRBJ2-7, the V gene TRBV18; D gene unclear. Trimming took off 0 bases at V and 5 bases at J, with 8 bases between the two ends. Germline loops: CDR1 KGHSH, CDR2 LQKENI. The CDR3 totals 13 residues. The CDR3 loop reads CASSPPSINEQYF. As DNA, the CDR3 is TGTGCCAGCTCACCACCGTCAATCAACGAGCAGTACTTC. Supplemented by reference TRBV18 and TRBJ2-7, the full variable domain reads NAGVMQNPRHLVRRRGQEARLRCSPMKGHSHVYWYRQLPEEGLKFMVYLQKENIIDESGMPKERFSAEFPKEGPSILRIQQVVRGDSAAYFCASSPPSINEQYFGPGTRLTVT.

The chain uses TRBV6-1 and TRBJ2-7; TRBD1 agrees at 9 bases. There are 12 residues in the CDR3. Unmatched junction bases numbered 5, after V lost 7 bases and J lost 7 bases. Germline values: CDR1 MNHNS, CDR2 SASEGT. CDR3 sequence reads: CASNSGTGEQYF. The CDR3, as DNA: TGTGCCAGCAACTCCGGGACAGGGGAGCAGTACTTC.

The chain has TRBV21-1 and TRBJ2-5; the table gives TRBD1 as D, unverified against the DNA. TRBV21-1 is a pseudogene segment. CDR3 size: 16 residues. The CDR3 region has the DNA TGTGCCAGCAGCACAAGACCCCAACAGGGTAGCGAGACCCAGTACTTC. It encodes CASSTRPQQGSETQYF.

This chain joins TRBV6-1 and TRBJ1-4; 8 bases map to TRBD1. CDR3 length: 17 amino acids. Germline lookup yields CDR1 MNHNS and CDR2 SASEGT. The trim removed 2 bases at V and 8 bases at J, leaving 13 bases unmatched. The chain's CDR3 is CASSEWDRTVTSEKLFF. The CDR3 DNA reads as TGTGCCAGCAGTGAATGGGACAGGACTGTCACTTCCGAAAAACTGTTTTTT.

The chain couples TRBV14 to TRBJ2-3, with TRBD1 matching 10 bases. J was trimmed by 4 bases and V by 1 base; bases with no gene match: 11. CDR1 and CDR2 from the germline V gene are SGHDN and FVKESK. The CDR3 length is 18 residues. The CDR3: CASSQVQGQGMSADTQYF. CDR3 in DNA: TGTGCCAGCAGCCAAGTACAGGGACAGGGGATGAGCGCAGATACGCAGTATTTT.

The chain is built from TRBV7-3 and TRBJ2-3, with 10 positions matching TRBD2. The CDR3 totals 17 residues. Germline CDR1 and CDR2: SGHTA and FQGTGA. With V trimmed by 5 bases and J by 4 bases, 12 bases remained unmatched. The CDR3 spells CASSPSLGGLAPDTQYF. In nucleotides, the CDR3 is TGTGCCAGCAGCCCTTCCCTGGGGGGACTAGCGCCAGATACGCAGTATTTT. Based on the CDR3 plus reference TRBV7-3 and TRBJ2-3, the full variable domain is GAGVSQTPSNKVTEKGKYVELRCDPISGHTALYWYRQSLGQGPEFLIYFQGTGAADDSGLPNDRFFAVRPEGSVSTLKIQRTERGDSAVYLCASSPSLGGLAPDTQYFGPGTRLTVL.

The V and J genes are TRBV5-1 and TRBJ1-1; 7 nucleotides line up with TRBD1. The CDR3 covers 13 residues. Trimming removed 4 bases from V and 7 bases from J; junction bases left unmatched: 7. Germline loops: CDR1 SGHRS, CDR2 YFSETQ. The CDR3 loop reads CASSPGTALEAFF. CDR3 nucleotides: TGCGCCAGCAGCCCCGGGACAGCCCTTGAAGCTTTCTTT.

This rearrangement joins TRBV18 to TRBJ2-5; 8 bases match TRBD1. The V gene's germline CDR1 is KGHSH and CDR2 LQKENI. V shed 4 bases and J 1 base; nucleotides not matched to a gene: 8. The CDR3 is 16 amino acids. The CDR3 DNA reads as TGTGCCAGCTCACGTTTCCAGGGGGCTGCCCAAGAGACCCAGTACTTC. Translating gives CASSRFQGAAQETQYF.

The chain employs TRBV7-2 and TRBJ2-2, with 9 bases lining up with TRBD2. V gave up 5 bases and J gave up 1 base; unmatched junction bases: 5. The V gene's germline CDR1 is SGHTA and CDR2 FQGNSA. The CDR3 totals 16 residues. The CDR3 protein is CASSPKTSGNTGELFF. The CDR3 nucleotides read TGTGCCAGCAGCCCAAAGACTAGCGGGAACACCGGGGAGCTGTTTTTT.

The chain recombines TRBV3-1 (or the pseudogene TRBV3-2) with TRBJ1-2; no clear D gene. This CDR3 is 13 amino acids long. Germline V gives CDR1 LGHDT, CDR2 YNNKEL (reference sequence). V was shortened by 0 bases and J by 5 bases, with 7 bases between the two germline ends. DNA for the CDR3: TGTGCCAGCAGCCAAGACAGGATTTATGGCTACACCTTC. It encodes CASSQDRIYGYTF.

The V call is TRBV2, the J call TRBJ2-1, with 15 nucleotides matching TRBD2. With 0 bases clipped from V and 3 bases from J, the junction kept 6 bases outside the gene matches. CDR1 and CDR2 from the germline V gene are SNHLY and FYNNEI. This CDR3 is 19 amino acids long. DNA of the CDR3: TGTGCCAGCAGTGAAGCGCGAGGACTAGCGGGAGGGTTCTACAATGAGCAGTTCTTC. The encoded protein is CASSEARGLAGGFYNEQFF.

The chain carries TRBV6-1 and TRBJ1-1; D might be TRBD1 (5 bases). This CDR3 has 14 amino acids. The V end lost 0 bases, the J end lost 4 bases, and 9 bases lay between the germline ends. The germline V gene encodes CDR1 MNHNS and CDR2 SASEGT. The CDR3 loop reads CASSEAGGTTEAFF. In DNA form, the CDR3 reads TGTGCCAGCAGTGAAGCCGGGGGAACCACTGAAGCTTTCTTT.

This clone has just one count. Given a much more abundant clone one base away, this may be a read error. The rearrangement joins TRBV27 to TRBJ1-3; TRBD1 might be the D (5 bases). Looked up from germline, CDR1 is MNHEY and CDR2 is SMNVEV (reference sequence). V gave up 5 bases and J gave up 0 bases, with 5 bases separating them. The CDR3 is 13 residues long. The CDR3 reads CASSDSSGNTIYF. The CDR3, as DNA: TGTGCCAGCAGTGACAGCTCTGGAAACACCATATATTTT.

The chain carries TRBV6-6 and TRBJ1-5, with no clear D. V lost 5 bases to trimming and J lost 0 bases, with 11 bases between them. The CDR3 is made up of 15 amino acids. Germline V gene data show CDR1 as MNHNY and CDR2 as SVGAGI (reference sequence). The CDR3 DNA sequence: TGTGCCAGCAGTGGAAACAGATATAGCAATCAGCCCCAGCATTTT. As protein: CASSGNRYSNQPQHF.

The rearrangement uses TRBV5-4 and TRBJ1-1; D is possibly TRBD1 (6 bases). Germline V gene sequence: CDR1 SGHNT, CDR2 YYREEE (reference sequence). The CDR3 has 12 amino acids. V dropped 9 bases and J dropped 0 bases, with 9 bases sitting between them. The CDR3 sequence: CAMQGLNTEAFF. Written as DNA, the CDR3 is TGTGCCATGCAGGGGTTGAACACTGAAGCTTTCTTT.

In this sample, this clone turned up once. This chain uses TRBV4-1 with TRBJ2-7; TRBD2 aligns across 10 bases. The V gene end was trimmed by 0 bases and the J gene end by 2 bases; junction bases not matched to a gene: 13. The CDR3 length is 19 residues. Germline V gene data show CDR1 as MGHRA and CDR2 as YSYEKL. In DNA form, the CDR3 reads TGCGCCAGCAGCCAAGACGGTGTGTTAGGACTAGCGGAGACCTACGAGCAGTACTTC. Protein sequence: CASSQDGVLGLAETYEQYF.

This rearrangement joins TRBV19 to TRBJ2-5; tentatively, D is TRBD2 (5 bases). Trimming took off 6 bases at V and 3 bases at J, with 11 bases between the two ends. The CDR3 consists of 13 residues. Germline V gene sequence: CDR1 LNHDA, CDR2 SQIVND (reference sequence). The CDR3 loop reads CASSPGVEETQYF. CDR3 coding DNA: TGTGCCAGTAGCCCCGGGGTGGAAGAGACCCAGTACTTC.

This chain links TRBV24-1 with TRBJ2-2; weak D call: TRBD2 (5 bases). This CDR3 is built from 15 residues. Trimming stripped 1 base from V and 2 bases from J, with 7 bases between. CDR1 and CDR2 from the germline V gene are KGHDR and SFDVKD. CDR3 amino acids: CATSDFGLNTGELFF. The CDR3 coding sequence is TGTGCCACCAGTGATTTCGGACTCAACACCGGGGAGCTGTTTTTT.

The V call is TRBV19, the J call TRBJ2-1; 10 bases line up with TRBD2. The germline V gene has CDR1 LNHDA and CDR2 SQIVND (reference sequence). V dropped 1 base and J dropped 7; count of bases not matched to a gene: 10. The CDR3 is made up of 17 amino acids. The CDR3 spells CASSIGGAGLAFNEQFF. CDR3 bases: TGTGCCAGTAGTATAGGCGGGGCGGGACTAGCGTTTAATGAGCAGTTCTTC.

The J gene is TRBJ2-3, the V gene TRBV5-4; TRBD1 agrees at 7 bases. With 4 bases clipped from V and 3 bases from J, the junction kept 2 bases outside the gene matches. The V gene's germline CDR1 is SGHNT and CDR2 YYREEE (reference sequence). This CDR3 has 13 amino acids. For the CDR3, the DNA is TGTGCCAGCAGCGCACAGGGGACAGATACGCAGTATTTT. Protein product: CASSAQGTDTQYF.

V and J are TRBV28 and TRBJ2-2, with TRBD1 matching over 9 bases. Germline CDR1 MDHEN, CDR2 SYDVKM. V trimming: 3 bases; J trimming: 3 bases; junction bases outside the gene matches: 2. The CDR3 is 15 amino acids. CDR3 sequence: CASSFGDRDTGELFF. In nucleotides, the CDR3 is TGTGCCAGCAGTTTTGGGGACAGGGACACCGGGGAGCTGTTTTTT.